These T cell receptor beta chains were read from a single sample in a study of regulatory T cells in long-lasting Graves disease. TCRdb called the multiplex PCR reads again in MiXCR, with one record for every CDR3 protein. The table shows around 500,000 distinct CDR3 sequences, with roughly 15% occurring only once. This sample also appeared in a second study, on T cells in Graves' hyperthyroidism and ophthalmopathy.

The source material was peripheral blood mononuclear cells (PBMCs), sampled at new diagnosis, from a patient treated with antithyroid drugs. These receptor sequences come from a woman aged 35-60 years with Graves disease. Each CDR3 is given with its conserved first and last residue. A D gene is named only where the DNA matches it firmly. Clone size is stated in some rows and not others, as once, few, many or a class when expanded.

v_call,d_call,j_call,clone_size,cdr3_aa,cdr3_nt
TRBV2,NA,TRBJ2-1,NA,CASNPPRTTYNEQFF,TGTGCCAGCAACCCACCGCGGACAACTTACAATGAGCAGTTCTTC
TRBV3-1,NA,TRBJ2-5,many,CASSQDGPAQYF,TGTGCCAGCAGCCAAGATGGCCCGGCCCAGTACTTC
TRBV5-1,TRBD1,TRBJ2-7,NA,CASSIDTGGLNF,TGCGCCAGCAGCATCGATACAGGGGGCCTTAACTTC
TRBV28,NA,TRBJ2-7,many,CASSPTPDGAYEQYF,TGTGCCAGCAGCCCCACCCCCGACGGTGCCTACGAGCAGTACTTC
TRBV29-1,NA,TRBJ2-7,NA,CSVQVARARTYEQYF,TGCAGCGTTCAAGTGGCCAGGGCGCGCACCTACGAGCAGTACTTC
TRBV12-3/TRBV12-4,TRBD2,TRBJ2-7,many,CASTARGAPYEQYF,TGTGCCAGCACCGCGCGGGGGGCCCCCTACGAGCAGTACTTC
TRBV20-1,TRBD1,TRBJ2-4,many,CSASEGQAKNIQYF,TGCAGTGCTAGTGAGGGACAGGCCAAAAACATTCAGTACTTC
TRBV14,NA,TRBJ2-1,few,CASSALGSSYNEQFF,TGTGCCAGCAGCGCTCTAGGAAGCTCCTACAATGAGCAGTTCTTC
TRBV5-1,TRBD1,TRBJ1-2,many,CASSPRSDRDYGYTF,TGCGCCAGCAGCCCCCGATCCGACAGGGACTATGGCTACACCTTC
TRBV7-9,TRBD2,TRBJ2-1,NA,CASSPETSAPCQFF,TGTGCCAGCAGCCCCGAGACTAGCGCGCCATGCCAGTTCTTC
TRBV11-2,NA,TRBJ2-5,many,CASSLGRTGMQETQYF,TGTGCCAGCAGCTTAGGCCGAACAGGGATGCAAGAGACCCAGTACTTC
TRBV12-3/TRBV12-4,NA,TRBJ2-7,many,CASKMPGYEQYF,TGTGCCAGCAAGATGCCAGGGTACGAGCAGTACTTC
TRBV7-6,NA,TRBJ2-3,few,CASSLGVGRSTDTQYF,TGTGCCAGCAGCTTAGGAGTCGGCAGATCCACAGATACGCAGTATTTT
TRBV19,NA,TRBJ1-5,few,CASMGAVDNQPQHF,TGTGCCAGCATGGGGGCAGTGGATAATCAGCCCCAGCATTTT
TRBV25-1,NA,TRBJ1-1,NA,CASSELGGDNTEAFF,TGTGCCAGCAGTGAATTGGGCGGGGATAACACTGAAGCTTTCTTT
TRBV2,TRBD1,TRBJ2-7,many,CASGDSYEQYF,TGTGCCAGCGGGGACAGCTACGAGCAGTACTTC
TRBV18,NA,TRBJ2-1,many,CASSPPGVNEQFF,TGTGCCAGCTCACCACCAGGGGTCAATGAGCAGTTCTTC
TRBV7-3,NA,TRBJ2-1,many,CASSLGMNNEQFF,TGTGCCAGCAGCTTAGGGATGAACAATGAGCAGTTCTTC
TRBV5-4,TRBD2,TRBJ2-7,few,CASRIGLAGGNEQYF,TGTGCCAGCAGAATAGGACTAGCGGGGGGCAACGAGCAGTACTTC
TRBV20-1,NA,TRBJ1-4,few,CSARGSPREKLFF,TGCAGTGCTAGAGGCAGTCCAAGGGAAAAACTGTTTTTT
TRBV3-1,NA,TRBJ2-7,NA,CASSSDLTYEQYF,TGCGCCAGCAGTTCGGACTTAACCTACGAGCAGTACTTC
TRBV7-2,NA,TRBJ2-1,many,CASSLSGRGSYNEQFF,TGTGCCAGCAGCTTAAGTGGCAGGGGCTCCTACAATGAGCAGTTCTTC
TRBV19,NA,TRBJ2-6,NA,CASSIGGKSGANVLTF,TGTGCCAGTAGTATAGGGGGTAAATCTGGGGCCAACGTCCTGACTTTC
TRBV19,TRBD1,TRBJ1-1,many,CASSMGQGMNTEAFF,TGTGCCAGTAGTATGGGACAGGGGATGAACACTGAAGCTTTCTTT
TRBV4-1,TRBD1,TRBJ1-2,few,CASSQPGGANYGYTF,TGCGCCAGCAGCCAGCCAGGGGGAGCTAACTATGGCTACACCTTC
TRBV11-2,NA,TRBJ2-7,NA,CASSLDREQYF,TGTGCCAGCAGCTTGGACCGTGAGCAGTACTTC
TRBV12-3/TRBV12-4,TRBD2,TRBJ2-2,NA,CASTGGSGVSGELFF,TGTGCCAGCACTGGGGGTAGCGGGGTTTCCGGGGAGCTGTTTTTT
TRBV7-2,TRBD2,TRBJ2-1,many,CASSPRTSRSYNEQFF,TGTGCCAGCAGCCCACGGACTAGCAGGTCCTACAATGAGCAGTTCTTC
TRBV10-2,NA,TRBJ1-1,NA,CASIGNMNTEAFF,TGCGCCAGCATCGGAAACATGAACACTGAAGCTTTCTTT
TRBV4-1,NA,TRBJ2-7,NA,CASSHPRGQYF,TGCGCCAGCAGCCACCCCCGGGGGCAGTACTTC
TRBV11-2,TRBD2,TRBJ2-1,many,CASSTRSGGAYNEQFF,TGTGCCAGCAGCACCCGTAGCGGGGGAGCCTACAATGAGCAGTTCTTC
TRBV6-2/TRBV6-3,NA,TRBJ1-5,NA,CASSYEIGGNQPQHF,TGTGCCAGCAGTTACGAGATAGGTGGCAATCAGCCCCAGCATTTT
TRBV7-2,TRBD2,TRBJ2-5,NA,CASSPLAGGEFNEQYF,TGTGCCAGCAGTCCACTAGCGGGGGGCGAATTCAATGAGCAGTACTTC
TRBV12-3/TRBV12-4,NA,TRBJ1-1,NA,CASSFDRIEAFF,TGTGCCAGCAGCTTCGACAGGATTGAAGCTTTCTTT
TRBV29-1,TRBD1,TRBJ2-2,few,CSIRDRRDTGKLFF,TGCAGCATCCGGGACAGGCGGGACACCGGGAAGCTGTTTTTT
TRBV5-1,NA,TRBJ2-7,many,CASSLAGQGYEQYF,TGTGCCAGCAGCTTGGCCGGTCAGGGTTACGAGCAGTACTTC
TRBV27,NA,TRBJ1-2,NA,CASWDRYGYTF,TGTGCCAGCTGGGACCGCTATGGCTACACCTTC
TRBV19,TRBD1,TRBJ1-2,NA,CASSLQDRGRGYTF,TGTGCCAGTTCACTACAGGACAGGGGACGTGGCTACACCTTC
TRBV24-1,NA,TRBJ1-5,few,CATSDPAQNQPQHF,TGTGCCACCAGTGACCCCGCACAGAATCAGCCCCAGCATTTT
TRBV12-3/TRBV12-4,NA,TRBJ1-6,many,CASSPGRVNSPLHF,TGTGCCAGCAGTCCGGGACGGGTAAATTCACCCCTCCACTTT
TRBV11-3,NA,TRBJ2-1,NA,CASSYGSEQFF,TGTGCCAGCAGTTATGGGTCTGAGCAGTTCTTC
TRBV6-1,TRBD1,TRBJ2-7,NA,CASRQGAWEQYF,TGTGCCAGCAGACAGGGGGCTTGGGAGCAGTACTTC
TRBV12-3/TRBV12-4,NA,TRBJ2-7,NA,CASSLARRGSYEQYF,TGTGCCAGCAGTTTAGCCCGCAGGGGCTCCTACGAGCAGTACTTC
TRBV19,TRBD1,TRBJ1-2,NA,CASSMGRTGSGYTF,TGTGCCAGTAGTATGGGCCGGACAGGGTCCGGCTACACCTTC
TRBV6-1,TRBD1,TRBJ1-2,few,CASRGQGYYGYTF,TGTGCCAGCAGGGGACAGGGGTACTATGGCTACACCTTC
TRBV7-9,NA,TRBJ2-3,many,CASRPQAGGVTDTQYF,TGTGCCAGCAGGCCCCAGGCGGGTGGGGTCACAGATACGCAGTATTTT
TRBV20-1,NA,TRBJ2-7,NA,CSARTPAANSYEQYF,TGCAGTGCTAGAACCCCAGCGGCCAACTCTTACGAGCAGTACTTC
TRBV29-1,NA,TRBJ1-1,NA,CSVEQVGAEAFF,TGCAGCGTTGAACAGGTCGGGGCAGAAGCTTTCTTT
TRBV7-9,NA,TRBJ2-5,few,CASSLAVPSPQETQYF,TGTGCCAGCAGCTTAGCGGTTCCCAGCCCACAAGAGACCCAGTACTTC
TRBV28,NA,TRBJ2-7,once,CASSLKLGRDKNYEQYF,TGTGCCAGCAGTTTAAAGTTGGGCCGGGACAAAAACTACGAGCAGTACTTC
TRBV6-9,TRBD1,TRBJ1-4,NA,CASSYIQGGEKLFF,TGTGCCAGCAGTTACATACAGGGGGGCGAAAAACTGTTTTTT
TRBV10-3,TRBD1,TRBJ2-6,NA,CAFGTGAREANVLTF,TGTGCCTTCGGGACAGGGGCAAGGGAGGCCAACGTCCTGACTTTC
TRBV19,NA,TRBJ1-2,NA,CASSIGGGNYGYTF,TGTGCCAGTAGTATAGGGGGCGGTAACTATGGCTACACCTTC
TRBV6-1,NA,TRBJ2-5,many,CASRGGGAQETQYF,TGTGCCAGCAGAGGAGGGGGGGCCCAAGAGACCCAGTACTTC
TRBV28,NA,TRBJ1-2,many,CASATPGALNYGYTF,TGTGCCAGCGCAACCCCAGGGGCACTCAACTATGGCTACACCTTC